The 4 T cell receptor beta chains in this list originate from one sample, sequenced in a study of OX40 agonist ivuxolimab in advanced cancers. TCRdb keeps only in-frame clones here, not all; method: immunoSEQ multiplex PCR. Of tens of thousands of clones in the sample, around 85% are singletons; the top ten hold roughly 0.22%. The sample here was CD4+ or CD8+ T cells sorted from blood, taken in a trial of the OX40 agonist ivuxolimab. These receptor sequences come from an adult with an advanced solid tumor such as melanoma, head and neck, liver or kidney cancer.

The chain combines TRBV9 with TRBJ2-4, with 7 bases identical to TRBD2. V lost 0 bases to trimming and J lost 7 bases; unmatched junction nucleotides: 7. Germline CDR1 is SGDLS and CDR2 is YYNGEE. This CDR3 comprises 15 residues. CDR3 nucleotides: TGTGCCAGCAGCGTAGATCATGGGGGAGGGAACATTCAGTACTTC. Translating gives CASSVDHGGGNIQYF.

This chain links TRBV4-1 with TRBJ1-5; D remains ambiguous. This CDR3 is built from 14 residues. The germline V gene has CDR1 MGHRA and CDR2 YSYEKL. V was pared by 1 base and J by 3 bases, with 7 bases between. CDR3 region: CASSQGINNQPQHF. In DNA form, the CDR3 reads TGCGCCAGCAGCCAAGGGATTAACAATCAGCCCCAGCATTTT.

The genes are TRBV5-6 and TRBJ2-3; D may correspond to TRBD1 or TRBD2 (5 bases each). This CDR3 is built from 15 residues. CDR1 SGHDT and CDR2 YYEEEE come from the germline V gene. V lost 2 bases and J lost 4, with 14 bases in between. This chain's CDR3 is CASSFGGRGADTQYF. Here the CDR3 DNA reads TGTGCCAGCAGCTTTGGGGGAAGGGGCGCAGATACGCAGTATTTT.

This CDR3 is CASSGQQGLDGANVLTF. Written as DNA, the CDR3 is TGTGCCAGCAGTGGCCAACAGGGTTTGGACGGGGCCAACGTCCTGACTTTC. The chain combines TRBV25-1 with TRBJ2-6, with a weak D call TRBD1 (6 bases). The V and J ends lost 4 bases and 4 bases respectively, with 17 bases between them. The CDR3 runs to 17 residues. CDR1 and CDR2 from the germline V gene are MGHDK and SYGVNS.